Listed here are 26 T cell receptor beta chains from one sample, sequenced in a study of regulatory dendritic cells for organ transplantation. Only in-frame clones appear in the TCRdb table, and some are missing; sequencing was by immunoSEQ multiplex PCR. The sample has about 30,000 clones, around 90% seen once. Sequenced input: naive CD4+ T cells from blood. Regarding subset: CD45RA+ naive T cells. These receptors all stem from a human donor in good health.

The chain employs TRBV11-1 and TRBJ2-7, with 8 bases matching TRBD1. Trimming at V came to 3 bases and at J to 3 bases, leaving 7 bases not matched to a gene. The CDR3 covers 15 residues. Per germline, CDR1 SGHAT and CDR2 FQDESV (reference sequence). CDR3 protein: CASSLAGQGLYEQYF. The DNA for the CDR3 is TGTGCCAGCAGCTTGGCTGGACAGGGCCTCTACGAGCAGTACTTC.

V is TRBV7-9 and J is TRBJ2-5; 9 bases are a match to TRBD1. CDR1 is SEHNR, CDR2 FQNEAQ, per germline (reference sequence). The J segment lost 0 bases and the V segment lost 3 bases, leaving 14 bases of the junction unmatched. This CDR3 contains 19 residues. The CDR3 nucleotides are TGTGCCAGCAGCTTTCGTAGGTCCCGGGACAGGGAACACCAAGAGACCCAGTACTTC. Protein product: CASSFRRSRDREHQETQYF.

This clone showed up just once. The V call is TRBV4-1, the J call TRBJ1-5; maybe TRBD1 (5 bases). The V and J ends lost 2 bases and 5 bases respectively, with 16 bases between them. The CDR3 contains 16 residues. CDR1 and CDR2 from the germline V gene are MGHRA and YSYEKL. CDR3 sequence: CASSQSSRASDQPQHF. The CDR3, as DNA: TGCGCCAGCAGCCAATCTTCCAGGGCCTCGGATCAGCCCCAGCATTTT.

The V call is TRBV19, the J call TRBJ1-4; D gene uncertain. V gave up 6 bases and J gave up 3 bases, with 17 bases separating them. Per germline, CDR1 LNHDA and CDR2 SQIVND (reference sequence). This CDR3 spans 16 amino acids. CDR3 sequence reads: CASRDGGVRANEKLFF. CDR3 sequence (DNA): TGTGCCAGTAGAGATGGAGGAGTGAGGGCTAATGAAAAACTGTTTTTT.

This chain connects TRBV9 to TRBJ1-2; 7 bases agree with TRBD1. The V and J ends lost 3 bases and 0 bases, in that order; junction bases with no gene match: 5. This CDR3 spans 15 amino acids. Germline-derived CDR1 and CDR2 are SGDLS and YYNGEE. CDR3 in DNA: TGTGCCAGCAGCGCCCGACAGGGCCCTAACTATGGCTACACCTTC. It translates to CASSARQGPNYGYTF.

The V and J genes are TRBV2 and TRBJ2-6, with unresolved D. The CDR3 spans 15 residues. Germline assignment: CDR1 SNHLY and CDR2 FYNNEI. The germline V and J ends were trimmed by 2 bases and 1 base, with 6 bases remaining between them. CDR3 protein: CASSEPISGANVLTF. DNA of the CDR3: TGTGCCAGCAGTGAACCCATTTCTGGGGCCAACGTCCTGACTTTC.

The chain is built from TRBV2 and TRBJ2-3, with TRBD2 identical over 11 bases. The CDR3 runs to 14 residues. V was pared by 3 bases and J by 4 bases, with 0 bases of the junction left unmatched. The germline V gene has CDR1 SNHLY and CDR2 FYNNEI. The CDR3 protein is CASSDSGGADTQYF. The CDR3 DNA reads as TGTGCCAGCAGTGATAGCGGGGGGGCAGATACGCAGTATTTT.

The CDR3: CASSQGRGNNSPLHF. As DNA, the CDR3 is TGCGCCAGCAGCCAAGGGAGAGGGAATAATTCACCCCTCCACTTT. The chain recombines TRBV4-1 with TRBJ1-6; D remains ambiguous. V gave up 1 base and J gave up 5 bases, with 9 bases separating them. CDR1 is MGHRA, CDR2 YSYEKL, per germline. CDR3 length: 15 residues.

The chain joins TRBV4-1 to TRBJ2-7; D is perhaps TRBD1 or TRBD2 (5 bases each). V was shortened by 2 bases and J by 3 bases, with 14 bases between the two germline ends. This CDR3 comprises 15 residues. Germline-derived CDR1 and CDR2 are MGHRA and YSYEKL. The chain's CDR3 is CASSQFMGTLYEQYF. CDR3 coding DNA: TGCGCCAGCAGCCAATTTATGGGGACCCTCTACGAGCAGTACTTC.

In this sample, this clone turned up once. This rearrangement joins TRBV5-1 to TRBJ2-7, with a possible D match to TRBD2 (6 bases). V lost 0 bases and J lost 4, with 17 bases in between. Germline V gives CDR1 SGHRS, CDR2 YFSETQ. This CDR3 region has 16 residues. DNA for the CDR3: TGCGCCAGCAGCTTGGGCGGACTAACCAGAGCATACGAGCAGTACTTC. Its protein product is CASSLGGLTRAYEQYF.

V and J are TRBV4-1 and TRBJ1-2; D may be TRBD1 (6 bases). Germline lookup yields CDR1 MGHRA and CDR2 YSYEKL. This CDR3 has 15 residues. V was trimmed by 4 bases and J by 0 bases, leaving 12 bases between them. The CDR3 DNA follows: TGCGCCAGCAGCCCGCGGACAGATTCTAACTATGGCTACACCTTC. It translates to CASSPRTDSNYGYTF.

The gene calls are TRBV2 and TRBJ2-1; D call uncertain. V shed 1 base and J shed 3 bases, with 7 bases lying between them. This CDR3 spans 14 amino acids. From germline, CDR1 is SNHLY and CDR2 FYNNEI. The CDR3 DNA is TGTGCCAGCAGTGAAGAGCTAGTCTACAATGAGCAGTTCTTC. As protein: CASSEELVYNEQFF.

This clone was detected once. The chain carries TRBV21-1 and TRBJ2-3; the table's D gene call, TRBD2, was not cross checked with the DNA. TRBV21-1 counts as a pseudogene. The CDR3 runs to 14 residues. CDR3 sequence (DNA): TGTGCCAGCAGTTGTATGGGAGCGCCAGATACGCAGTATTTT. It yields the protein CASSCMGAPDTQYF.

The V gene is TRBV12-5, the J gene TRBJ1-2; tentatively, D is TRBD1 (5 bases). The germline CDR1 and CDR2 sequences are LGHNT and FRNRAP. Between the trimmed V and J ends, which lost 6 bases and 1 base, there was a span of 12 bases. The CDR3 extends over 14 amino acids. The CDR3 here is CASGHGGFNYGYTF. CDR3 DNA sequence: TGTGCTAGTGGGCACGGGGGTTTTAACTATGGCTACACCTTC.

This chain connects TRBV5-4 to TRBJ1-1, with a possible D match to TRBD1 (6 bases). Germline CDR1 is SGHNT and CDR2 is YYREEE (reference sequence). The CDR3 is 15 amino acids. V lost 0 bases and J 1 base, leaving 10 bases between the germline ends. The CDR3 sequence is CASSLGGATNTEAFF. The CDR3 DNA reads TGTGCCAGCAGCTTGGGGGGGGCGACGAACACTGAAGCTTTCTTT.

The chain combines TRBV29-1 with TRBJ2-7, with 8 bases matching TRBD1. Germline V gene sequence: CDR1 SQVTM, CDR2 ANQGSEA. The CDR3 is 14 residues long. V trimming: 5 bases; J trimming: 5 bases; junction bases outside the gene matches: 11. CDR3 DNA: TGCAGCGTTCAATCGGTACAGGGGGAGCACGAGCAGTACTTC. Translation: CSVQSVQGEHEQYF.

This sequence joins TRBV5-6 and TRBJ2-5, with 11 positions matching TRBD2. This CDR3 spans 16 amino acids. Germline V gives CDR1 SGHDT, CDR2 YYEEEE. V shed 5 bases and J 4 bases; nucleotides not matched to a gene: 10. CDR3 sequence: CASSFLSGGAAETQYF. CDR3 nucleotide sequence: TGTGCCAGCAGTTTCCTTAGCGGGGGGGCGGCAGAGACCCAGTACTTC.

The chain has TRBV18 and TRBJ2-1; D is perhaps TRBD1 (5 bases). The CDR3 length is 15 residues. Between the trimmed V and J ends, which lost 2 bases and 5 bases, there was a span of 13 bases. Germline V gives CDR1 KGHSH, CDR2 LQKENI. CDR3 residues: CASSPTVQADNEQFF. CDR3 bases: TGTGCCAGCTCACCAACAGTACAGGCGGACAATGAGCAGTTCTTC.

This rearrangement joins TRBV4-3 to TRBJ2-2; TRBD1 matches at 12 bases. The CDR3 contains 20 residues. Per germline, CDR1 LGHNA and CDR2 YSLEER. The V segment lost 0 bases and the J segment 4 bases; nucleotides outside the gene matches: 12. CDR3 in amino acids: CASSQEAGTGGAGGTGELFF. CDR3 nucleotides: TGCGCCAGCAGCCAAGAGGCCGGGACAGGGGGCGCGGGGGGCACCGGGGAGCTGTTTTTT.

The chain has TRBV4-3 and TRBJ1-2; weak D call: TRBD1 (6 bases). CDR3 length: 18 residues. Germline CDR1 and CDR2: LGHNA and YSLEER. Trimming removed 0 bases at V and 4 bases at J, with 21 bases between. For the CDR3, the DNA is TGCGCCAGCAGCCAAGATTTCAGGGGTTCAGGATATGGCTATGGCTACACCTTC. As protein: CASSQDFRGSGYGYGYTF.

The CDR3 region is CASSSGPGKSGLKLFF. The CDR3 DNA sequence: TGTGCCAGCAGCTCGGGACCGGGAAAATCCGGTTTAAAACTGTTTTTT. The genes are TRBV7-2 and TRBJ1-4; D possibly corresponds to TRBD1 (5 bases). Trimming stripped 4 bases from V and 10 bases from J, with 22 bases between. From germline, CDR1 is SGHTA and CDR2 FQGNSA. This CDR3 is 16 amino acids long.

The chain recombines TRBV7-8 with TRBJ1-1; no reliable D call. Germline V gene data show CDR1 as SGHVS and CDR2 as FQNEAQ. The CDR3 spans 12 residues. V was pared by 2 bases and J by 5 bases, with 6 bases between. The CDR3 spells CASSLTGTEAFF. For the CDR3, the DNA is TGTGCCAGCAGCTTAACGGGGACTGAAGCTTTCTTT.

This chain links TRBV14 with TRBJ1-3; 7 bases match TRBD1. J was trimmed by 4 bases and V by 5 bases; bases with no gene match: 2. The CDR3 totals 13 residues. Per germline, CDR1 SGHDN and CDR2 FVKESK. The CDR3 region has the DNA TGTGCCAGCAGCGGGGACAGCGGAAACACCATATATTTT. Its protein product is CASSGDSGNTIYF. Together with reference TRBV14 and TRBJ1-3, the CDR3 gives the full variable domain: EAGVTQFPSHSVIEKGQTVTLRCDPISGHDNLYWYRRVMGKEIKFLLHFVKESKQDESGMPNNRFLAERTGGTYSTLKVQPAELEDSGVYFCASSGDSGNTIYFGEGSWLTVV.

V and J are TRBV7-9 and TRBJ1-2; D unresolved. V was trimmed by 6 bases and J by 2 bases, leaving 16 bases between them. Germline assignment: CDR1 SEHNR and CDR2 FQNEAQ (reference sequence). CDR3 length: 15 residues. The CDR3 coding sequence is TGTGCCAGCAGTTATTACAGCTCCGAAAACTATGGCTACACCTTC. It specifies CASSYYSSENYGYTF.

CDR3 DNA: TGCGCCAAGCGGGGGACAAGAACCTACGAGCAGTACTTC. Its translation: CAKRGTRTYEQYF. The chain carries TRBV10-1 and TRBJ2-7; 8 bases line up with TRBD2. Germline lookup yields CDR1 WNHNN and CDR2 SYGVQD (reference sequence). CDR3 length: 13 residues. With V trimmed by 10 bases and J by 2 bases, 7 bases remained unmatched.

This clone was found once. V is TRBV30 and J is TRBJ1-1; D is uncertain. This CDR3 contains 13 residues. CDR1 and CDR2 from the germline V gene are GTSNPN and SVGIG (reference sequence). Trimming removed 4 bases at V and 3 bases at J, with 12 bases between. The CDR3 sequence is CAWTVSFDTEAFF. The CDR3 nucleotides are TGTGCCTGGACAGTTAGTTTCGACACTGAAGCTTTCTTT.